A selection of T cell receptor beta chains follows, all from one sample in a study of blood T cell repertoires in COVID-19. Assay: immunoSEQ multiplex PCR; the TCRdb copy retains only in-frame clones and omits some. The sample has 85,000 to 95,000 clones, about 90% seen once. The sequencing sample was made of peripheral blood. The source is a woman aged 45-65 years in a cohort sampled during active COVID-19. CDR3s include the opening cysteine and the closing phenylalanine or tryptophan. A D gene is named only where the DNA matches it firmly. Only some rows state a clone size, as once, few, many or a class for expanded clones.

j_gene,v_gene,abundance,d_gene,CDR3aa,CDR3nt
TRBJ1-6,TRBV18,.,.,CASSADRYNSPLHF,TGTGCCAGCTCAGCAGACAGGTATAATTCACCCCTCCACTTT
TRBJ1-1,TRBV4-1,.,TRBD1,CASSLRDRGIYTEAFF,TGCGCCAGCAGCCTCCGGGACAGGGGCATTTACACTGAAGCTTTCTTT
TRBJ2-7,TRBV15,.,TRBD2,CATSRDLGTRNEQYF,TGTGCCACCAGCAGAGATCTGGGGACTAGAAACGAGCAGTACTTC
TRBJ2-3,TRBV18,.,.,CASSQASGTDTQYF,TGTGCCAGCTCGCAGGCTAGCGGCACAGATACGCAGTATTTT
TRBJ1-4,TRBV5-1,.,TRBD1,CASSLDLQGSGEKLFF,TGCGCCAGCAGCTTGGACCTACAGGGGAGTGGGGAAAAACTGTTTTTT
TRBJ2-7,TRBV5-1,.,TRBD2,CASRDGLASYEQYF,TGCGCCAGCAGGGATGGACTAGCTTCATACGAGCAGTACTTC
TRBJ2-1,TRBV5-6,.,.,CASSLDRRNEQFF,TGTGCCAGCAGCTTGGACAGGCGGAATGAGCAGTTCTTC
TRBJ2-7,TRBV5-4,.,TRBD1,CASSPGTGAYEQYF,TGTGCCAGCAGCCCGGGGACAGGGGCCTACGAGCAGTACTTC
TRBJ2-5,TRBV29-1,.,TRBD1,CSVRYTGAPETQYF,TGCAGCGTCCGGTATACAGGGGCCCCAGAGACCCAGTACTTC
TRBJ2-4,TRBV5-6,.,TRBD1,CASSLAGTENIQYF,TGTGCCAGCAGCTTGGCGGGGACAGAAAACATTCAGTACTTC
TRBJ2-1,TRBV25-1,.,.,CASSEYKEADYNEQFF,TGTGCCAGCAGTGAATATAAGGAGGCAGACTACAATGAGCAGTTCTTC
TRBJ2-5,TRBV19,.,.,CASSIVGSRRVETQYF,TGTGCCAGTAGTATAGTGGGCTCCCGCAGGGTAGAGACCCAGTACTTC
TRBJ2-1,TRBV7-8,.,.,CASSLGSTNEQFF,TGTGCCAGCAGCTTAGGGTCGACAAATGAGCAGTTCTTC
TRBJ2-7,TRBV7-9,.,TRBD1,CASSRQGPYEQYF,TGTGCCAGCAGCCGACAGGGGCCCTACGAGCAGTACTTC
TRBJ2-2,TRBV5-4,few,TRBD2,CASSLGTSGSPGELFF,TGTGCCAGCAGCCTAGGGACTAGCGGGAGCCCCGGGGAGCTGTTTTTT
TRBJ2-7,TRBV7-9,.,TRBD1,CASSPTGDEQYF,TGTGCCAGCAGCCCGACAGGGGACGAGCAGTACTTC